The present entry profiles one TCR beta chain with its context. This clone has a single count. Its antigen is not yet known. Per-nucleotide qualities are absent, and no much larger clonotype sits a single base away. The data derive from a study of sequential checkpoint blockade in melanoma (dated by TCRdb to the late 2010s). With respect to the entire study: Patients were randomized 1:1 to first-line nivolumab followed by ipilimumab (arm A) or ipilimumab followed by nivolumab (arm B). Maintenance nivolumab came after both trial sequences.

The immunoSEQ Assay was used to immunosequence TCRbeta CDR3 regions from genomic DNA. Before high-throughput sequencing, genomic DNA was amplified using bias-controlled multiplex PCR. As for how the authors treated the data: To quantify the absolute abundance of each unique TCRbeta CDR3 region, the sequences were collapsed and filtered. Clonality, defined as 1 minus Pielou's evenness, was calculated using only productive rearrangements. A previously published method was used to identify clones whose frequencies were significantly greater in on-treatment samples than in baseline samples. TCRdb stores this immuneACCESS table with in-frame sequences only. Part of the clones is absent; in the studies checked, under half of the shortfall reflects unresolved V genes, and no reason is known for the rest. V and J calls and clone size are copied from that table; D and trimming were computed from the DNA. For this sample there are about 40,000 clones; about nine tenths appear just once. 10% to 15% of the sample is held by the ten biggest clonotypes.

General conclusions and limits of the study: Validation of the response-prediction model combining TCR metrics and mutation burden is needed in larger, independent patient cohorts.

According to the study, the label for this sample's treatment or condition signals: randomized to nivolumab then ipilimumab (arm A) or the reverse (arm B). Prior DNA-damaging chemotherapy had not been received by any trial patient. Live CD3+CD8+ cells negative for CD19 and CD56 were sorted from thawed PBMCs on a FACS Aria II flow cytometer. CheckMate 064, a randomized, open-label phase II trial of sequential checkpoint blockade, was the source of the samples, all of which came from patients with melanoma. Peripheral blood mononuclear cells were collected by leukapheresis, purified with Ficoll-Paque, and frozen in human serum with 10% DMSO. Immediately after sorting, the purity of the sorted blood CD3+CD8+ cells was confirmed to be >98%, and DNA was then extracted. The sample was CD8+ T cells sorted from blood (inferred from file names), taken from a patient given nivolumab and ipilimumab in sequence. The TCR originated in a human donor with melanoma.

The CDR3 region: CASSPPPSSGSTDTQYF. The DNA sequence is given as TGTGCCAGCAGCCCACCACCCTCTAGCGGGAGCACAGATACGCAGTATTTT. Recombination joined TRBV7-9 with TRBJ2-3; TRBD2 aligns with 8 central bases. The CDR3 runs 17 amino acids, cysteine and phenylalanine included. Just CDR3 DNA is preserved here, 51 bases in frame from base 1. As encoded in the germline V gene (reference sequence), CDR1 is SEHNR while CDR2 is FQNEAQ. Ends trimmed: V by 5 bases, J by 0 bases; bases unmatched to a gene: 10.